This T cell receptor beta chain was captured in a study of blood T cells in healthy people across ages. Study summary: Using template switching, researchers captured about one barcoded beta molecule for each two T cells. Study results and caveats: In long-lived donors, naive CD4+ cell counts and diversity exceeded those of aged donors.

Extracted total RNA amounted to at least 5.5 micrograms for each sample. The CDR3 consists of 13 residues. V lost 6 bases, J lost 5 bases, and 11 bases lay in between. CDR1 is MNHEY, CDR2 SVGAGI, per germline. This clonotype was seen a few times. What it binds is unknown. The second PCR ran roughly 6 to 11 cycles with a sample-barcoded 5' primer and J-beta primers. Each cDNA molecule received a tag from a template-switch adaptor that had 12 random nucleotides. TCRdb itself ran the 5' RACE reads through MiXCR, one entry per CDR3 protein. Of around 1,600,000 distinct CDR3 sequences listed, less than 45% are singletons.

The receptor was isolated from a woman under 30 in good health. Sequencing was performed on blood. The chain has TRBV6-5 and TRBJ1-5; weak D call: TRBD1 (5 bases). CDR3 in DNA: TGTGCCAGCAGCCGGGACCGCCATCAGCCCCAGCATTTT. As protein: CASSRDRHQPQHF.